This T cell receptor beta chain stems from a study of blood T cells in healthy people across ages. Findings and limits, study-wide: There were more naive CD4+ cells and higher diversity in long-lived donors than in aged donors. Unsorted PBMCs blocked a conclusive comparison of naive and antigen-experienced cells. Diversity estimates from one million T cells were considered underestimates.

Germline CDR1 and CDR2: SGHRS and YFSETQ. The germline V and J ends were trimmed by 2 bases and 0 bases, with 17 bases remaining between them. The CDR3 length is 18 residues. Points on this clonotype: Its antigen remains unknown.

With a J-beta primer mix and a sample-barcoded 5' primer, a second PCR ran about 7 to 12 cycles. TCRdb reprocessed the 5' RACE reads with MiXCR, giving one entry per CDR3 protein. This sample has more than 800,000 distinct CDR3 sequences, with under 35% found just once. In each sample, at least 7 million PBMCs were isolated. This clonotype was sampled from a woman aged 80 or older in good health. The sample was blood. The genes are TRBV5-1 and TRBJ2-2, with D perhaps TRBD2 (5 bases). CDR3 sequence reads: CASSLRSSGQANTGELFF. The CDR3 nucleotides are TGCGCCAGCAGCTTACGATCCAGCGGCCAGGCGAACACCGGGGAGCTGTTTTTT.